One sample yielded the 4 T cell receptor beta chains listed below, sequenced in a study of shared clonotypes between healthy human individuals. Measured with immunoSEQ multiplex PCR; TCRdb has only the in-frame clones, and not every one. The sample includes about 2.3 million clones, more than 85% of them seen just once. The material sequenced was naive CD4+ T cells from PBMCs. The subset denotes: CD45RA+ positively selected. These TCRs come from a man in his late teens or twenties in good health. Some clones in this sample may be carry-over from other donors' samples.

The chain couples TRBV2 to TRBJ2-7, with D perhaps TRBD1 (6 bases). Germline loops: CDR1 SNHLY, CDR2 FYNNEI. Trimming pared 7 bases from V and 2 bases from J, leaving 12 bases between. The CDR3 consists of 13 residues. CDR3 nucleotide sequence: TGTGCCAGCATTCGGGACAACACCTACGAGCAGTACTTC. Translating gives CASIRDNTYEQYF.

This clone was found once. The chain has TRBV28 and TRBJ2-1, with TRBD2 identical over 11 bases. CDR1 and CDR2 from the germline V gene are MDHEN and SYDVKM. V lost 1 base to trimming and J lost 9 bases; unmatched junction nucleotides: 5. The CDR3 contains 15 residues. CDR3 region: CASSLSLAGVGEQFF. The CDR3 region has the DNA TGTGCCAGCAGTTTATCACTAGCGGGAGTAGGTGAGCAGTTCTTC.

Only one count was recorded for this clone. The chain has TRBV7-9 and TRBJ2-7; 9 bases agree with TRBD2. V dropped 1 base and J dropped 7; count of bases not matched to a gene: 14. This CDR3 has 17 residues. Germline V CDR1 and CDR2: SEHNR, FQNEAQ (reference sequence). The CDR3 loop is CASSLGAGGSVWSEQYF. The DNA for the CDR3 is TGTGCCAGCAGCTTAGGCGCGGGAGGGTCTGTGTGGTCTGAGCAGTACTTC.

The chain links TRBV6-1 to TRBJ2-1, with a tentative D call TRBD2 (6 bases). The CDR3 spans 15 residues. V was pared by 8 bases and J by 0 bases, with 14 bases between. The germline V gene has CDR1 MNHNS and CDR2 SASEGT. For the CDR3, the DNA is TGTGCCAGCTTTCGGGAGCGGTACTCCTACAATGAGCAGTTCTTC. Translation gives CASFRERYSYNEQFF.